This T cell receptor (beta chain) was recorded in a study of T-cell memory formation after mild COVID-19 (dated by TCRdb to the early 2020s). In terms of the full investigation: TCR sequence clusters from the two donors were found to be largely donor specific. In a couple of donors, T-cell clones that expanded and contracted after mild COVID-19 were tracked by sequencing TCRalpha and TCRbeta repertoires over time. The cohort comprised two young, previously healthy adult volunteers, one female and one male.

The reads were generated on an Illumina NovaSeq 6000. TCRalpha and TCRbeta cDNA libraries were built by 5'RACE with constant-segment primers, adding sample barcodes and unique molecular identifiers. Trizol reagent was used to extract RNA from every sample. Amplification of the libraries took two PCR steps, and the second step added a second sample barcode plus Illumina TruSeq adapters. The libraries were sequenced on an Illumina NovaSeq using 2 x 150 bp paired-end reads. In the authors' own workflow: The reads were demultiplexed and collapsed into UMI-guided consensus sequences using migec v1.2.7. Using mixcr v2.1.11, UMI consensuses were aligned to TRA and TRB V and J templates and then assembled into clonotypes. A clonotype was counted as expanded or contracted only when both edgeR and NoisET called the clonotype significant, with the noise models trained on biological replicates. edgeR calls used a false discovery rate-adjusted p below 0.01 and a log2 fold-change threshold of 1. As an exploratory analysis of dynamics, PCA with hierarchical clustering was applied to max-normalized trajectories of the 1000 most abundant clonotypes. The CD4 or CD8 phenotype of responding clones was assigned using the separately sequenced CD4+ and CD8+ repertoires. The public reads were reprocessed in TCRdb via fastp at Q25 and MiXCR, keeping in-frame beta chains. Merged by CDR3 protein, the rows form single entries marked with the most common genes and DNA. These V and J calls rely on TCRdb rather than the paper's analysis. The sample table contains a few hundred thousand distinct CDR3 sequences; only one count was recorded for 16% of them. Roughly 20% of the sample is taken by the ten largest.

Ficoll-Paque density gradient centrifugation was used to isolate PBMCs. General findings and caveats noted by the study authors: Only two mild cases were covered in the study, and larger cohorts including severe cases with pre-infection samples were considered necessary. Some responding clones were detected in pre-infection memory, suggesting pre-existing cross-reactive memory T cells joined the SARS-CoV-2 response. Contracting CD4+ clones appeared mostly in the CM and EM memory subsets, whereas CD8+ clones were enriched in EMRA. Clones contracting from day 15 to 85 had balanced CD4/CD8 phenotypes, while a second wave expanding from day 15 to 37 was biased towards CD4+. SARS-CoV-2 specificity was not confirmed for the second-wave clones peaking on day 37.

For this clonotype: The specificity of this receptor is unknown. No base quality information exists; no much larger clone differs at one position.

The CDR3 covers 15 residues, taking in both the cysteine and the phenylalanine. The CDR3 DNA has 45 bases and is translated from base 1. Reading the germline V gene gives CDR1 MNHEY and CDR2 SVGAGI. Germline trimming amounts to 5 bases on V and 2 bases on J, with 5 as the count of junction bases outside the gene matches. The chain employs TRBV6-5 and TRBJ1-3; 8 bases in between match TRBD1. The sequencing input was PBMCs or a T cell subset sorted from them (not recorded which). This TCR was sampled from a man in his late teens or twenties who had mild COVID-19 (a few samples of this study predate the infection). The sample titles of this study are shuffled in the database, so cell type and time point are left out; the donor was told from shared clones. The CDR3 is CASSLRGRPGNTIYF. At the DNA level, the sequence is TGTGCCAGCAGTCTCAGGGGGCGCCCTGGAAACACCATATATTTT.